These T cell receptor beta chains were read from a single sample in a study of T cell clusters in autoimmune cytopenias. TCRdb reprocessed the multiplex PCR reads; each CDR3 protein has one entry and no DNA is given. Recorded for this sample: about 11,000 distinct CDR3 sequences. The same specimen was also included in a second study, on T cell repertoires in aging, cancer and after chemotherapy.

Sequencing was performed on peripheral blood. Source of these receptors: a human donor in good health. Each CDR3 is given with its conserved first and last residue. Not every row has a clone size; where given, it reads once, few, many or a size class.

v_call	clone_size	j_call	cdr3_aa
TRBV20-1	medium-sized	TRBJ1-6	CSARTLRGLNSPLHF
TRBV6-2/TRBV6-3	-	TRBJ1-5	CASSYSMQGLDSNQPQHF
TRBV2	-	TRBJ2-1	CASRLQGWEQFF
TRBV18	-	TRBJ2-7	CASSRLSQDEQYF
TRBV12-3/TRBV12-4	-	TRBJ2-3	CASSLQGDTQYF
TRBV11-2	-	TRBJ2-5	CASSRDIQETQYF
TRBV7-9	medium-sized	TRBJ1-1	CASSLAQDTEAFF
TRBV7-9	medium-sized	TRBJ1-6	CASSLGGTANSPLHF
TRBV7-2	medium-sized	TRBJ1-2	CASSPDANYGYTF
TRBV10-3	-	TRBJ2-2	CAINGQGGHAGELFF
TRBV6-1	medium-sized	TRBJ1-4	CASSAQLFRTTNEKLFF
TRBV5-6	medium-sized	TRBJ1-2	CASSNPVAPNYGYTF
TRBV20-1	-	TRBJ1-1	CSARVVGAPSGEAFF
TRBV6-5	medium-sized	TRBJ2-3	CASSYSGAPTDTQYF
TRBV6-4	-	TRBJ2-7	CASSDGGTAFYEQYF
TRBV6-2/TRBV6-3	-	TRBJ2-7	CASESSGVAEQYF
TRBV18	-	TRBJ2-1	CASSPPRAEQFF